This is a list of T cell receptor beta chains from one sample in a study of shared clonotypes between healthy human individuals. Method: immunoSEQ multiplex PCR; TCRdb's copy keeps in-frame clones and lacks some. The table records approximately 1.5 million clones, around 98.5% of them present only once. Sequencing was done on a sample of naive CD4+ T cells sorted from blood. The source of these receptors is a man in his thirties or forties in good health. Both conserved end residues are part of each CDR3. The order of the fields is D gene, V gene, J gene, clone size, CDR3 protein, CDR3 DNA. D genes are given only for firm matches. Expanded clones get a size class; other rows say once, few or many, or leave the size out.

D: -
V: TRBV5-4
J: TRBJ2-7
size: -
CDR3: CASSLGGSSYEQYF
DNA: TGTGCCAGCAGCTTGGGGGGCAGTTCCTACGAGCAGTACTTC

D: -
V: TRBV7-6
J: TRBJ1-1
size: -
CDR3: CASSLASGNTEAFF
DNA: TGTGCCAGCAGCTTAGCGTCAGGAAACACTGAAGCTTTCTTT

D: -
V: TRBV5-6
J: TRBJ2-7
size: -
CDR3: CASSLRLQGFYEQYF
DNA: TGTGCCAGCAGCTTGCGCCTACAGGGTTTCTACGAGCAGTACTTC

D: TRBD1
V: TRBV27
J: TRBJ1-2
size: -
CDR3: CASSFSDRAAYGYTF
DNA: TGTGCCAGCAGTTTCTCGGACAGGGCGGCCTATGGCTACACCTTC

D: -
V: TRBV6-6
J: TRBJ1-1
size: once
CDR3: CASSYVVAEMNTEAFF
DNA: TGTGCCAGCAGTTACGTAGTTGCCGAAATGAACACTGAAGCTTTCTTT

D: -
V: TRBV28
J: TRBJ1-5
size: -
CDR3: CATLLGSVGQPQHF
DNA: TGTGCCACCTTGCTAGGGTCGGTAGGTCAGCCCCAGCATTTT

D: -
V: TRBV2
J: TRBJ2-3
size: -
CDR3: CASSEGPGDTQYF
DNA: TGTGCCAGCAGTGAAGGCCCGGGAGATACGCAGTATTTT

D: TRBD1
V: TRBV11-2
J: TRBJ2-5
size: -
CDR3: CASSLGDRGQETQYF
DNA: TGTGCCAGCAGCTTAGGGGACAGGGGACAAGAGACCCAGTACTTC

D: -
V: TRBV12-5
J: TRBJ2-5
size: once
CDR3: CASGFSGQETQYF
DNA: TGTGCTAGTGGCTTCAGCGGGCAAGAGACCCAGTACTTC

D: -
V: TRBV5-1
J: TRBJ2-1
size: -
CDR3: CASSPGGPGNEQFF
DNA: TGCGCCAGCAGCCCCGGTGGCCCGGGCAATGAGCAGTTCTTC

D: -
V: TRBV7-7
J: TRBJ2-1
size: -
CDR3: CASSLRASSGNEQFF
DNA: TGTGCCAGCAGCTTACGGGCTAGTTCCGGGAATGAGCAGTTCTTC

D: TRBD1
V: TRBV18
J: TRBJ2-6
size: once
CDR3: CASSPPGQGSGANVLTF
DNA: TGTGCCAGCTCACCCCCGGGACAGGGCTCTGGGGCCAACGTCCTGACTTTC

D: TRBD2
V: TRBV9
J: TRBJ2-3
size: -
CDR3: CASSALWASGGNTDTQYF
DNA: TGTGCCAGCAGCGCCCTTTGGGCTAGCGGGGGGAACACAGATACGCAGTATTTT

D: -
V: TRBV12-2
J: TRBJ2-1
size: -
CDR3: CASRLDRGNSYNEQFF
DNA: TGTGCAAGTCGCTTAGACAGGGGAAACTCCTACAATGAGCAGTTCTTC

D: -
V: TRBV7-9
J: TRBJ1-2
size: -
CDR3: CASSSGRNYGYTF
DNA: TGTGCCAGCAGCTCGGGGCGCAACTATGGCTACACCTTC

D: -
V: TRBV18
J: TRBJ1-1
size: -
CDR3: CASSPGLNTEAFF
DNA: TGTGCCAGCTCACCGGGGTTGAACACTGAAGCTTTCTTT

D: -
V: TRBV5-1
J: TRBJ2-1
size: -
CDR3: CASSIDGRPSNEQFF
DNA: TGCGCCAGCAGCATCGACGGAAGGCCGTCTAATGAGCAGTTCTTC

D: -
V: TRBV4-1
J: TRBJ2-2
size: -
CDR3: CASSQRGSDTGELFF
DNA: TGCGCCAGCAGCCAACGGGGGTCGGACACCGGGGAGCTGTTTTTT

D: TRBD1
V: TRBV28
J: TRBJ2-5
size: -
CDR3: CASRGTGETQYF
DNA: TGTGCCAGCAGGGGGACAGGGGAGACCCAGTACTTC

D: -
V: TRBV28
J: TRBJ1-5
size: -
CDR3: CASSLGGLSNQPQHF
DNA: TGTGCCAGCAGTTTAGGGGGGTTGAGCAATCAGCCCCAGCATTTT

D: -
V: TRBV7-2
J: TRBJ2-7
size: -
CDR3: CASSLALGAGYYEQYF
DNA: TGTGCCAGCAGCTTAGCGCTAGGGGCGGGGTACTACGAGCAGTACTTC

D: -
V: TRBV5-1
J: TRBJ1-2
size: once
CDR3: CASSIPGRQESYTF
DNA: TGCGCCAGCAGCATCCCGGGACGGCAGGAGAGCTACACCTTC

D: -
V: TRBV29-1
J: TRBJ2-3
size: -
CDR3: CSVQGRNYTDTQYF
DNA: TGCAGCGTTCAGGGGCGGAACTACACAGATACGCAGTATTTT

D: -
V: TRBV18
J: TRBJ2-3
size: -
CDR3: CASSPYRELTDTQYF
DNA: TGTGCCAGCTCACCATACCGGGAGCTCACAGATACGCAGTATTTT

D: TRBD2
V: TRBV18
J: TRBJ2-2
size: -
CDR3: CASSPLAGGLTGELFF
DNA: TGTGCCAGCTCACCACTAGCGGGAGGGCTCACCGGGGAGCTGTTTTTT

D: -
V: TRBV28
J: TRBJ2-2
size: -
CDR3: CASSLYKGAGDWELFF
DNA: TGTGCCAGCAGTTTATATAAGGGCGCCGGTGATTGGGAGCTGTTTTTT

D: -
V: TRBV19
J: TRBJ2-3
size: -
CDR3: CASRPAWVGEDTQYF
DNA: TGTGCCAGTAGACCGGCGTGGGTGGGAGAGGATACGCAGTATTTT

D: -
V: TRBV5-4
J: TRBJ2-2
size: -
CDR3: CASRNEGGTGELFF
DNA: TGTGCCAGCAGGAACGAAGGAGGCACCGGGGAGCTGTTTTTT

D: TRBD2
V: TRBV29-1
J: TRBJ2-7
size: -
CDR3: CSVEGLAGGPRSYEQYF
DNA: TGCAGCGTTGAGGGACTAGCGGGAGGTCCTCGCTCCTACGAGCAGTACTTC

D: -
V: TRBV19
J: TRBJ2-6
size: -
CDR3: CASSMPTGAEANVLTF
DNA: TGTGCCAGTAGTATGCCGACAGGAGCTGAGGCCAACGTCCTGACTTTC

D: -
V: TRBV28
J: TRBJ1-5
size: -
CDR3: CASSPPTGKHDQPQHF
DNA: TGTGCCAGCAGTCCTCCGACAGGAAAGCACGATCAGCCCCAGCATTTT

D: TRBD1
V: TRBV6-6
J: TRBJ1-5
size: -
CDR3: CASSLQGLPQPQHF
DNA: TGTGCCAGCAGTTTACAGGGGCTCCCCCAGCCCCAGCATTTT

D: -
V: TRBV15
J: TRBJ2-3
size: -
CDR3: CATSRAAGADTQYF
DNA: TGTGCCACCAGCAGAGCCGCCGGAGCAGATACGCAGTATTTT

D: -
V: TRBV19
J: TRBJ1-1
size: -
CDR3: CASSMWNGRTMNTEAFF
DNA: TGTGCCAGTAGTATGTGGAACGGGAGGACAATGAACACTGAAGCTTTCTTT

D: TRBD2
V: TRBV14
J: TRBJ2-1
size: -
CDR3: CASSSGSSYNEQFF
DNA: TGTGCCAGCAGCAGCGGGAGCTCCTACAATGAGCAGTTCTTC

D: -
V: TRBV7-9
J: TRBJ2-1
size: -
CDR3: CASSLSKGPSSYNEQFF
DNA: TGTGCCAGCAGCCTATCAAAGGGACCGAGCTCCTACAATGAGCAGTTCTTC

D: -
V: TRBV29-1
J: TRBJ2-7
size: -
CDR3: CSVEVRNHEQYF
DNA: TGCAGCGTTGAAGTCCGGAACCACGAGCAGTACTTC

D: -
V: TRBV18
J: TRBJ1-2
size: -
CDR3: CASSPNLGSQIDYGYTF
DNA: TGTGCCAGCTCACCCAATTTGGGGTCACAGATCGACTATGGCTACACCTTC

D: -
V: TRBV5-4
J: TRBJ2-7
size: -
CDR3: CASSSRGAYEQYF
DNA: TGTGCCAGCAGCTCTCGGGGTGCCTACGAGCAGTACTTC

D: -
V: TRBV7-3
J: TRBJ2-1
size: -
CDR3: CASSTVSAAPVEQFF
DNA: TGTGCCAGCAGCACCGTGAGTGCGGCTCCGGTTGAGCAGTTCTTC

D: -
V: TRBV11-2
J: TRBJ1-2
size: -
CDR3: CASSLVGIYGYTF
DNA: TGTGCCAGCAGCTTAGTGGGTATCTATGGCTACACCTTC

D: -
V: TRBV7-2
J: TRBJ2-1
size: -
CDR3: CASSSSSYYNEQFF
DNA: TGTGCCAGCAGCTCTTCTAGTTACTACAATGAGCAGTTCTTC

D: TRBD1
V: TRBV7-9
J: TRBJ2-7
size: once
CDR3: CASSLGPAGGGEQYF
DNA: TGTGCCAGCAGCTTAGGCCCGGCAGGGGGTGGCGAGCAGTACTTC

D: TRBD1
V: TRBV29-1
J: TRBJ2-7
size: -
CDR3: CSATRDRGYEQYF
DNA: TGCAGCGCCACCCGGGACAGGGGCTACGAGCAGTACTTC

D: TRBD2
V: TRBV27
J: TRBJ2-3
size: -
CDR3: CASSKLAGVVGPDTQYF
DNA: TGTGCCAGCAGCAAACTAGCGGGAGTTGTGGGCCCAGATACGCAGTATTTT

D: -
V: TRBV20-1
J: TRBJ2-2
size: -
CDR3: CSTANTGELFF
DNA: TGCAGTACAGCGAACACCGGGGAGCTGTTTTTT

D: -
V: TRBV29-1
J: TRBJ2-1
size: -
CDR3: CSVEASLRAGWLDEQFF
DNA: TGCAGCGTTGAAGCCAGCCTTAGGGCAGGGTGGTTGGATGAGCAGTTCTTC

D: -
V: TRBV18
J: TRBJ1-4
size: -
CDR3: CASSLYAVEEKLFF
DNA: TGTGCCAGCTCACTTTACGCGGTGGAGGAAAAACTGTTTTTT

D: -
V: TRBV7-9
J: TRBJ2-7
size: -
CDR3: CASSRDSAEQYF
DNA: TGTGCCAGCAGCCGTGACAGTGCCGAGCAGTACTTC

D: TRBD1
V: TRBV18
J: TRBJ1-4
size: -
CDR3: CASSLGQAATNEKLFF
DNA: TGTGCCAGCTCATTGGGACAGGCCGCAACTAATGAAAAACTGTTTTTT

D: -
V: TRBV29-1
J: TRBJ2-7
size: once
CDR3: CSARMVRSYEQYF
DNA: TGCAGCGCCCGGATGGTCCGCTCCTACGAGCAGTACTTC

D: TRBD2
V: TRBV5-1
J: TRBJ2-5
size: -
CDR3: CASSLEWGLAVQETQYF
DNA: TGCGCCAGCAGCTTGGAGTGGGGACTAGCGGTACAAGAGACCCAGTACTTC